This T cell receptor (beta chain) was identified in a study of CD8 T cells in ankylosing spondylitis. Study-wide results and limits: Among TCR beta sequences, a motif of 7 to 9 highly homologous variants appeared characteristic of ankylosing spondylitis blood. Within matched ankylosing spondylitis synovial fluid, disease-linked clones were reportedly significantly enriched.

TCRdb re-derived calls from the 5' RACE reads in MiXCR, one entry per CDR3 protein. The table has roughly 350,000 distinct CDR3 sequences, 8% seen once. The length of the CDR3 is 13 residues. The V gene's germline CDR1 is SGHAT and CDR2 FQNNGV. V was shortened by 4 bases and J by 9 bases, with 13 bases between the two germline ends. Remarks on this clonotype: Its antigen is as yet unknown.

This receptor was obtained from a male donor with ankylosing spondylitis. The genes are TRBV11-2 and TRBJ2-1; D not certain. Source material: blood, either unsorted or a sorted T cell fraction (not recorded which). CDR3 bases: TGTGCCAGCAGCTCGGCGCTGGAGCGTGAGCAGTTCTTC. This translates into CASSSALEREQFF. Complete variable domain (other parts from reference TRBV11-2 and TRBJ2-1): EAGVAQSPRYKIIEKRQSVAFWCNPISGHATLYWYQQILGQGPKLLIQFQNNGVVDDSQLPKDRFSAERLKGVDSTLKIQPAKLEDSAVYLCASSSALEREQFFGPGTRLTVL.